This T cell receptor (beta chain) was captured by sequencing in a study of blood T cell repertoires in COVID-19 (dated by TCRdb to 2020 to 2021). Study-wide context: Samples covering the acute and convalescent phases of COVID-19 were provided by collaborators in the United States, Italy and Spain. The material from the prospective study consisted of cDNA or gDNA derived from T cells, B-cell-depleted T cells, or PBMCs. Deeply sampled blood TCRbeta repertoires from subjects exposed to, actively infected with, or recovered from COVID-19 were included in the dataset. The repertoires were made available in a free public database intended to serve as a resource for research on the immune response to SARS-CoV-2. Samples came from the ongoing ImmuneRACE study (first 160 participants) plus 1,254 subjects from 6 global collaborators. A de-identified subject ID, COVID-19 status, age in years and sex were almost always included in the sample metadata. Where available, HLA class I and class II types were taken from metadata supplied by the sample provider and were not determined by assay-based typing.

Trimming at the junction amounts to 4 bases on V and 4 bases on J, and the germline ends lie 14 bases apart. From cysteine to phenylalanine, the CDR3 is 15 amino acids long. The entry retains the CDR3 DNA only, 45 bases that are in frame from base 1. CDR1 and CDR2 are drawn from the germline V gene (reference sequence): MNHEY, SMNVEV. Study-level results and caveats: The quantity of clinical and demographic metadata differed by source and by participant and was supplied without curation.

This clone was detected a few times. Its antigen target is currently unknown. No much larger clone exists at a distance of one base, and base qualities are not known. The immunoSEQ Assay, a bias-controlled multiplex PCR, was used to amplify TCRbeta CDR3 regions from genomic DNA. From the authors' description of their analysis: The number of nucleated cells in each sample was estimated by amplification of reference gene primers within the assay. To quantify the absolute abundance of each unique TCRbeta CDR3 rearrangement, sequence reads were collapsed and filtered. For each sample, productive Simpson clonality was calculated as the square root of Simpson's diversity index across productive rearrangements. This is the immuneACCESS table as TCRdb keeps it, with only in-frame sequences that have V and J called. A part of the clones is gone; compared with another copy, unresolved V genes explain less than half, and the rest is unexplained. V, J and clone size reflect that table, while D and trimming were determined from the DNA. A total of hundreds of thousands of clones appear in this sample, roughly 86% of them only once. The ten most abundant clones make up approximately 2% of the sample.

A second Seattle source provided samples from volunteer blood donors who had recovered from COVID-19. Whole blood was collected in K2EDTA tubes by collaborating institutions according to the institutions' own protocols. For TCRbeta analysis, collaborators shipped samples as frozen whole blood, isolated PBMCs, or DNA extracted from either of those sample types. Material: peripheral blood. The clonotype originates from a woman in her 30s who had recovered from COVID-19. Rearrangement joined TRBV27 to TRBJ2-1, and perhaps TRBD1 as D gene, on 6 matching bases. The DNA sequence reads TGTGCCAGCAGTTGGGACAAAAGCTTTTACAATGAGCAGTTCTTC. Protein translation: CASSWDKSFYNEQFF.